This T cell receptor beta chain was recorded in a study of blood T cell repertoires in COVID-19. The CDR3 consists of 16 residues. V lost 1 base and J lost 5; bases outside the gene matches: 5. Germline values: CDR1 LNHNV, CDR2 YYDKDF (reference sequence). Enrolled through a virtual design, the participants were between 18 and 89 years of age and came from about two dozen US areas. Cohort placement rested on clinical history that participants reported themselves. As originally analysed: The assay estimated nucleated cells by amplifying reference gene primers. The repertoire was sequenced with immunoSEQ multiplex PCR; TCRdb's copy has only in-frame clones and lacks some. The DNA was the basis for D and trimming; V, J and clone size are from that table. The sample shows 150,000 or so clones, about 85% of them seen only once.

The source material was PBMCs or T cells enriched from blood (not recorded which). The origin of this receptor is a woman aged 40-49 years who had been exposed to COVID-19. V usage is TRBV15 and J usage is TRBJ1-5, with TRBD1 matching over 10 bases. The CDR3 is CATSRADGTGDQPQHF. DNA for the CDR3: TGTGCCACCAGCAGAGCTGATGGGACAGGGGATCAGCCCCAGCATTTT.